This TCR beta chain appears in the sequencing data of a study of cytomegalovirus exposure and HLA in healthy donors. The PCR was carried out with 60 Vbeta primers and 13 Jbeta primers. Measured with immunoSEQ multiplex PCR; TCRdb has only the in-frame clones, and not every one. This table holds under 200,000 clones, roughly 77% found once. Study-level points and caveats: Accounts indicate the classifier identified cytomegalovirus status with strong specificity and sensitivity. In a later analysis, at a false discovery rate of 0.05, 15,000 to 20,000 TCR beta sequences matched HLA alleles. Within a later analysis, the majority of CMV-associated TCR beta chains appeared HLA-restricted.

This CDR3 contains 11 residues. Trimming took 0 bases from V and 3 from J, leaving 3 bases between them. In germline, CDR1 is DFQATT, CDR2 SNEGSKA (reference sequence). Notes on this clone: What it binds is unknown.

Sample: PBMCs. The clonotype was recovered from a woman in her thirties or forties in good health and CMV-seropositive. This chain joins TRBV20-1 and TRBJ2-7; no clear D. Here the CDR3 reads CSARDVYEQYF. The DNA of the CDR3 is TGCAGTGCTAGAGACGTCTACGAGCAGTACTTC.